This note documents a single TCR beta chain sequence. Its antigen is currently unknown. This record belongs to a study of blood T cells in healthy people across ages. V shed 1 base, J shed 4 bases, and the junction held 7 bases outside the gene matches. This CDR3 spans 16 amino acids. Germline CDR1 is SGHRS and CDR2 is YFSETQ. Primers used in a second PCR of roughly 7 to 12 cycles were a sample-barcoded 5' primer and a J-beta primer mix. TCRdb passed the 5' RACE reads through MiXCR, listing each CDR3 protein once. Of around 1,500,000 distinct CDR3 sequences listed, 28% are singletons. Study results and caveats: As age increased, TCR beta diversity per million T cells fell in a roughly linear fashion.

Sequencing input: blood. The V call is TRBV5-1, the J call TRBJ2-2, with 7 bases lining up with TRBD2. The sequence derives from a woman in her thirties in good health. The CDR3 loop reads CASSLSLAVSTGELFF. The CDR3 DNA is TGCGCCAGCAGCTTGAGTCTAGCGGTTAGCACCGGGGAGCTGTTTTTT.